The rows below give T cell receptor beta chains drawn from one sample of a study of cytomegalovirus exposure and HLA in healthy donors. Only in-frame clones appear in the TCRdb table, and some are missing; sequencing was by immunoSEQ multiplex PCR. Counted here are 150,000 to 200,000 clones, roughly 83% occurring once; the ten biggest clones make up approximately 0.25%. Sequenced: PBMCs. All receptors derive from a boy between 5 and 17 years old in good health and CMV-seronegative. The CDR3 runs from the conserved cysteine through the conserved F or W. A D gene is named only where the DNA matches it firmly. Clone size appears in some rows only: once, few, many, or a class for an expanded clone.

-,TRBJ2-3,TRBV7-8,-,16,TGTGCCAGCAGCTTCGTGAGGGGGGGCGGGGTAGATACGCAGTATTTT,CASSFVRGGGVDTQYF
TRBD1,TRBJ1-5,TRBV18,-,14,TGTGCCAGCTCACTCGACAGGGGCGGTCAGCCCCAGCATTTT,CASSLDRGGQPQHF
TRBD1,TRBJ2-2,TRBV10-3,-,15,TGTGCCATCAGTGAGAGGGGACAGGGGTCCGGGGAGCTGTTTTTT,CAISERGQGSGELFF
-,TRBJ2-2,TRBV7-9,-,15,TGTGCCAGCAGCCAAACCGCAGCGAACACCGGGGAGCTGTTTTTT,CASSQTAANTGELFF
TRBD1,TRBJ2-1,TRBV4-1,-,15,TGCGCCAGCAGCCAGAGGGGGGACAGGTGGGATGAGCAGTTCTTC,CASSQRGDRWDEQFF
-,TRBJ1-5,TRBV28,-,16,TGTGCCAGCAGCACTTCAGGGATCTATAGCAATCAGCCCCAGCATTTT,CASSTSGIYSNQPQHF
TRBD1,TRBJ2-1,TRBV5-8,-,15,TGTGCCAGCAGCATCCCGGGACAGGGGAAGGGTGAGCAGTTCTTC,CASSIPGQGKGEQFF
-,TRBJ2-3,TRBV19,-,14,TGTGCCAGTAAGGACGGGGGAACCACAGATACGCAGTATTTT,CASKDGGTTDTQYF
-,TRBJ1-1,TRBV7-9,-,12,TGTGCCAGCAGCTTACAGTGGACTGAAGCTTTCTTT,CASSLQWTEAFF
-,TRBJ1-1,TRBV29-1,-,13,TGCACCCCTTTCATCCCGGCGGACACTGAAGCTTTCTTT,CTPFIPADTEAFF
TRBD1,TRBJ1-4,TRBV7-9,-,12,TGTGCCAGCAGCCCCCAGGGGGTAGTGCTGTTTTTT,CASSPQGVVLFF
-,TRBJ1-2,TRBV5-1,few,16,TGCGCCAGCAGCTTGGCCCCCGGGCAGGGGCATAATGGCTACACCTTC,CASSLAPGQGHNGYTF
-,TRBJ1-5,TRBV11-2,-,15,TGTGCCAGCAGCTTGGGGGGAATAGGCAATCAGCCCCAGCATTTT,CASSLGGIGNQPQHF
-,TRBJ2-1,TRBV5-1,-,14,TGCGCCAGCAGCTTGGCCTCCCAAGCTGGTGAGCAGTTCTTC,CASSLASQAGEQFF
-,TRBJ1-5,TRBV15,-,14,TGTGCCACCAGTGGGGCAGGGAAAAATCAGCCCCAGCATTTT,CATSGAGKNQPQHF
TRBD2,TRBJ2-7,TRBV7-2,-,18,TGTGCCAGCAGCTTGGGCCCTAAGGGACTAGCGGGGTCCTACGAGCAGTACTTC,CASSLGPKGLAGSYEQYF
-,TRBJ1-4,TRBV6-1,-,13,TGTGCCAGCAGGGCGGGGACCAGTGAAAAACTGTTTTTT,CASRAGTSEKLFF
-,TRBJ1-2,TRBV29-1,-,11,TGCAGCGCCGGGCCCGGCGGGGGCTACACCTTC,CSAGPGGGYTF
-,TRBJ2-7,TRBV10-2,once,12,TGCGCCGGAGCTCCAGACTCCTACGAGCAGTACTTC,CAGAPDSYEQYF
-,TRBJ1-1,TRBV5-8,-,9,TGTGCCCCCGACGGGGGAGCTTTCTTT,CAPDGGAFF
-,TRBJ2-7,TRBV12-5,-,12,TGTGCTAGTGGTTTGGTAGGGGGAGAGCAGTACTTC,CASGLVGGEQYF
TRBD2,TRBJ2-5,TRBV11-2,-,17,TGTGCCAGCAGCTTAGTGGCTAGCGGGGGGTATCAAGAGACCCAGTACTTC,CASSLVASGGYQETQYF
TRBD1,TRBJ1-2,TRBV2,-,13,TGTGCCAGCAGGACAGGGGGCCCCTATGGCTACACCTTC,CASRTGGPYGYTF
-,TRBJ2-1,TRBV27,-,14,TGTGCCAGCCGGACGGGAGCCGCCTACAATGAGCAGTTCTTC,CASRTGAAYNEQFF
TRBD1,TRBJ1-6,TRBV6-6,-,14,TGTGCCAGCAGCGGGACAGCCAACAATTCACCCCTCCACTTT,CASSGTANNSPLHF
-,TRBJ1-1,TRBV5-1,-,18,TGCGCCAGCAGCTTGCTCGGGACATGGAGTATAATGAACACTGAAGCTTTCTTT,CASSLLGTWSIMNTEAFF
-,TRBJ1-6,TRBV7-2,-,14,TGTGCCAGCAGCCCACCGGACAGTAATTCACCCCTCCACTTT,CASSPPDSNSPLHF
-,TRBJ1-5,TRBV18,-,15,TGTGCCAGCTCACCCGGAGTCAAGAGCAATCAGCCCCAGCATTTT,CASSPGVKSNQPQHF
TRBD1,TRBJ1-3,TRBV7-9,-,14,TGTGCCAGCAGCTTAGTAGAGGGGGCGAACACCATATATTTT,CASSLVEGANTIYF
-,TRBJ2-6,TRBV6-4,-,15,TGTGCCAGCAGTGACGGGGGGACTGGGGCCAACGTCCTGACTTTC,CASSDGGTGANVLTF